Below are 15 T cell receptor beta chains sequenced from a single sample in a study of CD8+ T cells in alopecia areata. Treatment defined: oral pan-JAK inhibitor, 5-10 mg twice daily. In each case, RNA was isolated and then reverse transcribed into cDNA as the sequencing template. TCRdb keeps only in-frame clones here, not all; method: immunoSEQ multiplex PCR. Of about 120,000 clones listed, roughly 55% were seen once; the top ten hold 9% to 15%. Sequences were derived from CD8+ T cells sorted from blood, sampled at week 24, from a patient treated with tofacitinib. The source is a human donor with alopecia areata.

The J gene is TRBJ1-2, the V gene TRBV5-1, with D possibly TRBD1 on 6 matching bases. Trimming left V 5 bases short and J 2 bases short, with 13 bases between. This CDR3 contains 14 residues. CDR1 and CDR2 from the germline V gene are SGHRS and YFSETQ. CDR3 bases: TGCGCCAGCAGGGAGGCAGGGGCAAACTATGGCTACACCTTC. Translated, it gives CASREAGANYGYTF.

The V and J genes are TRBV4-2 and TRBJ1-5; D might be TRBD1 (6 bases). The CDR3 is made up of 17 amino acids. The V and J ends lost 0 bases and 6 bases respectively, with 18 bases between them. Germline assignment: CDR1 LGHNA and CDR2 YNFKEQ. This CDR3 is CASSQDPPEGEGQPQHF. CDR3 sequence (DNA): TGTGCCAGCAGCCAAGATCCGCCGGAGGGGGAAGGTCAGCCCCAGCATTTT.

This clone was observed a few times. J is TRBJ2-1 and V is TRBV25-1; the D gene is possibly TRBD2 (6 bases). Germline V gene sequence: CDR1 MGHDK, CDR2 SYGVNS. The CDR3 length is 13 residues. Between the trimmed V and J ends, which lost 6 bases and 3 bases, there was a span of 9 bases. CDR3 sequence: CASSSGVYNEQFF. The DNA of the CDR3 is TGTGCCAGCAGCTCGGGGGTCTACAATGAGCAGTTCTTC.

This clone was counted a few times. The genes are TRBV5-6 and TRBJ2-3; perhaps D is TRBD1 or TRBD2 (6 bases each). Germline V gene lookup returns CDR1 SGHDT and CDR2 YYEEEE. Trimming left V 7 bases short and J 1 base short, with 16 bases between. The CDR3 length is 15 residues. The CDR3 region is CASFVRGDRTDTQYF. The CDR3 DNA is TGTGCCAGCTTCGTAAGGGGGGACCGCACAGATACGCAGTATTTT. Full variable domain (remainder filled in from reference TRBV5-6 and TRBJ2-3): DAGVTQSPTHLIKTRGQQVTLRCSPKSGHDTVSWYQQALGQGPQFIFQYYEEEERQRGNFPDRFSGHQFPNYSSELNVNALLLGDSALYLCASFVRGDRTDTQYFGPGTRLTVL.

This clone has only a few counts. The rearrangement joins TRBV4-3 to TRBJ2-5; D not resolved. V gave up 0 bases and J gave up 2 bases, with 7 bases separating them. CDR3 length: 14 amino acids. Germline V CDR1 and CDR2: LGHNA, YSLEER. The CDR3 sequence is CASSQDHTQETQYF. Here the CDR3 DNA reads TGCGCCAGCAGCCAAGACCACACACAAGAGACCCAGTACTTC.

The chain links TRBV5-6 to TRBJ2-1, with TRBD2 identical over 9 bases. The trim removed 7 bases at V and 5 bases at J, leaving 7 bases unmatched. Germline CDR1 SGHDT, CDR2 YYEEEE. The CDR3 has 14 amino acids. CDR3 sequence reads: CASYSGGLHNEQFF. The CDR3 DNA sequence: TGTGCCAGCTATAGCGGGGGCCTTCACAATGAGCAGTTCTTC.

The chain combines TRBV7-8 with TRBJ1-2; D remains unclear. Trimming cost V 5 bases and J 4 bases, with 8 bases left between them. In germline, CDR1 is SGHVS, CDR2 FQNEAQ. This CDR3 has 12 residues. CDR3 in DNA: TGTGCCAGCAGCCCGGACTCCTATGGCTACACCTTC. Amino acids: CASSPDSYGYTF.

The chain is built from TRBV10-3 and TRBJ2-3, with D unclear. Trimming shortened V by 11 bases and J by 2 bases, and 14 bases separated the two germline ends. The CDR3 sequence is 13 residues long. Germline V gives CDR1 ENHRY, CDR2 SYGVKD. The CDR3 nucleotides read TGTGCCTCCTCACAGAGTCCCACAGATACGCAGTATTTT. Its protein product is CASSQSPTDTQYF.

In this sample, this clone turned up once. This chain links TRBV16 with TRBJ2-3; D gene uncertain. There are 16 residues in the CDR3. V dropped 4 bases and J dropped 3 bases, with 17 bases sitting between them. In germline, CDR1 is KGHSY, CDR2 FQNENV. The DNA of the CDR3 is TGTGCCAGCAGCCTGCAAGTAGGCGCTGTAACAGATACGCAGTATTTT. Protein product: CASSLQVGAVTDTQYF.

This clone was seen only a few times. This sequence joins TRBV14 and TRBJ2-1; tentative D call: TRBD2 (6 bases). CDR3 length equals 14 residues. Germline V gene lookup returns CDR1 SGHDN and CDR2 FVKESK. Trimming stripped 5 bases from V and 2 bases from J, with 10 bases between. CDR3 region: CASSFPGAYNEQFF. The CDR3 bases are TGTGCCAGCAGCTTTCCGGGGGCCTACAATGAGCAGTTCTTC.

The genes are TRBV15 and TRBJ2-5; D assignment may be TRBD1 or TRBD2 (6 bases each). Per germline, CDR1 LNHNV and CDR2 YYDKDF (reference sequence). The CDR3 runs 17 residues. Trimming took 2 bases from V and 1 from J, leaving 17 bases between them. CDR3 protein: CATSRPHGGHLQETQYF. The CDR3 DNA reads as TGTGCCACCAGCAGACCCCACGGGGGACACCTCCAAGAGACCCAGTACTTC.

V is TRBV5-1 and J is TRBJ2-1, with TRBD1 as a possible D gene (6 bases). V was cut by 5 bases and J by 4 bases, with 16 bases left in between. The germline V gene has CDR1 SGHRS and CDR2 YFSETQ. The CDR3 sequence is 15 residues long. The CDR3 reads CASSFAGTTYNEQFF. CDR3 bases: TGCGCCAGCAGTTTCGCCGGGACAACTTACAATGAGCAGTTCTTC.

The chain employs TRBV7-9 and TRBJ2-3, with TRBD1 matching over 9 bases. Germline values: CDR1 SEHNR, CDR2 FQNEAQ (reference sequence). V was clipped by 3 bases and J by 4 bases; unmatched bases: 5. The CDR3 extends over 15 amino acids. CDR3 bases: TGTGCCAGCAGCTTCGGGGACAGGGATGCAGATACGCAGTATTTT. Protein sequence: CASSFGDRDADTQYF.

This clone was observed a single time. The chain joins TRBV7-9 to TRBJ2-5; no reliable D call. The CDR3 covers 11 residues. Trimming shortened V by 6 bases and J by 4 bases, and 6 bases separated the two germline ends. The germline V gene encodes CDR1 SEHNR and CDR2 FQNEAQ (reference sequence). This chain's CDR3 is CASRSRETQYF. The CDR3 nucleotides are TGTGCCAGCAGGAGCCGAGAGACCCAGTACTTC.

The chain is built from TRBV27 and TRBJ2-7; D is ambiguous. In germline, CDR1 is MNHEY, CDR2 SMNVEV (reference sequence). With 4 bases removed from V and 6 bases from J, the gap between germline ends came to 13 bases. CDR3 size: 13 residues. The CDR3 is CASSSSDHLEQYF. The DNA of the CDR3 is TGTGCCAGCAGTTCGTCGGACCACCTCGAGCAGTACTTC.